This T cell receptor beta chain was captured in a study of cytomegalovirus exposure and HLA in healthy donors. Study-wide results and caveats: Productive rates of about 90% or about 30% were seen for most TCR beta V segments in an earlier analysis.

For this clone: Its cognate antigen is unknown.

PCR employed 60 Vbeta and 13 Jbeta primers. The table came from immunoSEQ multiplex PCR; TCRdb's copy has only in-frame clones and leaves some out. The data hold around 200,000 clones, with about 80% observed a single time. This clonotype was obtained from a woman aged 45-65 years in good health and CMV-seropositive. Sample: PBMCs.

CDR3 sequence reads: CASSFYRDRGTYEQYF. The DNA of the CDR3 is TGTGCCAGCAGTTTTTACCGGGACAGGGGGACCTACGAGCAGTACTTC. V usage is TRBV27 and J usage is TRBJ2-7; TRBD1 aligns across 11 bases. The J segment lost 2 bases and the V segment lost 3 bases, leaving 6 bases of the junction unmatched. Germline V gene data show CDR1 as MNHEY and CDR2 as SMNVEV (reference sequence). This CDR3 region has 16 residues.